Below, 18 T cell receptor beta chains from the same sample are listed, as sequenced in a study of Ad26.COV2.S vaccination and SARS-CoV-2 variants. Assay used: immunoSEQ multiplex PCR; TCRdb lists only in-frame clones, some missing. The top ten hold roughly 17% of the sample, which has around 94,000 clones, about three quarters seen once. The sample in question was peripheral blood, obtained after recovery from COVID-19. The receptors come from a human donor who had recovered from COVID-19.

V gene TRBV6-5 combines with J gene TRBJ1-1, with D hard to call. V was clipped by 6 bases and J by 4 bases, with 12 bases between them. From germline, CDR1 is MNHEY and CDR2 SVGAGI. This CDR3 has 13 residues. CDR3 nucleotides: TGTGCCAGCAGCGCCTGGCTCAGCACTGAAGCTTTCTTT. Translating gives CASSAWLSTEAFF.

This chain uses TRBV9 with TRBJ2-7; D not resolved. The CDR3 runs 16 residues. V was cut by 1 base and J by 2 bases, with 16 bases left in between. Germline values: CDR1 SGDLS, CDR2 YYNGEE. Here the CDR3 reads CASSVSRSGPTYEQYF. The DNA for the CDR3 is TGTGCCAGCAGCGTATCTCGGAGTGGACCTACCTACGAGCAGTACTTC.

The count of this clone is one. V gene TRBV28 combines with J gene TRBJ1-5; TRBD1 agrees at 12 bases. Trimming cost V 8 bases and J 0 bases; bases outside gene matches: 5. The germline V gene encodes CDR1 MDHEN and CDR2 SYDVKM. The CDR3 loop spans 16 amino acids. The CDR3 nucleotides are TGTGCCAGCCTCCGGGACAGGGGGCGTAGCAATCAGCCCCAGCATTTT. Translating it yields CASLRDRGRSNQPQHF.

The V call is TRBV7-2, the J call TRBJ2-5; no firm D call. Deletions cut 1 base from V and 0 bases from J, with 12 bases between. The V gene's germline CDR1 is SGHTA and CDR2 FQGNSA. There are 16 residues in the CDR3. The CDR3 nucleotides read TGTGCCAGCAGCTTAGATCGCACAGCGTACCAAGAGACCCAGTACTTC. Translated: CASSLDRTAYQETQYF.

The rearrangement links TRBV28 to TRBJ2-3; possibly TRBD2 for D (6 bases). From germline, CDR1 is MDHEN and CDR2 SYDVKM. V lost 2 bases and J lost 0, with 9 bases in between. This CDR3 comprises 15 residues. The CDR3 sequence: CASSLAGTSTDTQYF. CDR3 nucleotides: TGTGCCAGCAGTTTAGCCGGGACTAGCACAGATACGCAGTATTTT.

This chain connects TRBV4-3 to TRBJ1-5; D gene ambiguous. The CDR3 contains 14 residues. V dropped 4 bases and J dropped 5 bases, with 12 bases sitting between them. Germline V lookup: CDR1 LGHNA, CDR2 YSLEER. CDR3 sequence reads: CASSPHKMDQPQHF. The CDR3 DNA reads as TGCGCCAGCAGCCCGCACAAGATGGATCAGCCCCAGCATTTT.

The DNA for the CDR3 is TGTGCCACCGGGACACGTAACACCGGGGAGCTGTTTTTT. Its protein is CATGTRNTGELFF. V is TRBV28 and J is TRBJ2-2; D possibly corresponds to TRBD1 (6 bases). The CDR3 has 13 amino acids. The V end lost 10 bases, the J end lost 2 bases, and 11 bases lay between the germline ends. Germline CDR1 reads MDHEN; CDR2 reads SYDVKM.

This chain connects TRBV7-3 to TRBJ2-1; perhaps TRBD2 as D (6 bases). In germline, CDR1 is SGHTA, CDR2 FQGTGA. V lost 5 bases and J lost 6, with 11 bases in between. The CDR3 consists of 13 residues. Written as DNA, the CDR3 is TGTGCCAGCAGCCGCGGGACTGGCAATGAGCAGTTCTTC. Protein product: CASSRGTGNEQFF.

This sequence joins TRBV6-5 and TRBJ1-6, with unresolved D. Deletions cut 0 bases from V and 6 bases from J, with 3 bases between. The germline V gene has CDR1 MNHEY and CDR2 SVGAGI. The CDR3 has 13 amino acids. CDR3 DNA: TGTGCCAGCAGTTACTCGGGTAATTCACCCCTCCACTTT. Translating it yields CASSYSGNSPLHF.

This sequence joins TRBV11-3 and TRBJ1-6, with D maybe TRBD1 (5 bases). CDR1 is SGHNT, CDR2 YENEEA, per germline. CDR3 length: 14 amino acids. V lost 3 bases, J lost 10 bases, and 13 bases lay in between. The CDR3 here is CASSLGGEGSPLHF. For the CDR3, the DNA is TGTGCCAGCAGCTTGGGAGGGGAAGGGTCACCCCTCCACTTT.

This clone was picked up one time. The chain links TRBV19 to TRBJ2-2; D is perhaps TRBD2 (5 bases). With 6 bases removed from V and 0 bases from J, the gap between germline ends came to 11 bases. Germline CDR1 LNHDA, CDR2 SQIVND (reference sequence). This CDR3 is 15 amino acids long. The CDR3 DNA is TGTGCCAGTAGCTGGACTCCCGCGAACACCGGGGAGCTGTTTTTT. As protein: CASSWTPANTGELFF.

The chain is built from TRBV19 and TRBJ2-6; D not certain. The V end lost 4 bases, the J end lost 1 base, and 14 bases lay between the germline ends. Germline loops: CDR1 LNHDA, CDR2 SQIVND (reference sequence). The CDR3 is made up of 17 amino acids. CDR3 region: CASSTFRFGSGANVLTF. Written as DNA, the CDR3 is TGTGCCAGTAGTACTTTTAGGTTTGGGTCTGGGGCCAACGTCCTGACTTTC.

The rearrangement links TRBV5-1 to TRBJ2-6; 10 nucleotides line up with TRBD1. There are 18 residues in the CDR3. Unmatched junction bases numbered 5, after V lost 2 bases and J lost 0 bases. In germline, CDR1 is SGHRS, CDR2 YFSETQ. This CDR3 is CASSLTTGGSSGANVLTF. CDR3 coding DNA: TGCGCCAGCAGCTTAACGACAGGGGGCTCCTCTGGGGCCAACGTCCTGACTTTC.

The gene calls are TRBV27 and TRBJ1-1; 7 bases are a match to TRBD1. Germline V gene lookup returns CDR1 MNHEY and CDR2 SMNVEV (reference sequence). This CDR3 spans 15 amino acids. With V trimmed by 4 bases and J by 0 bases, 5 bases remained unmatched. The DNA for the CDR3 is TGTGCCAGCAGTTCGACAGGGACCGTGAACACTGAAGCTTTCTTT. As protein: CASSSTGTVNTEAFF.

The chain joins TRBV6-5 to TRBJ2-7; no clear D. The CDR3 length is 13 residues. Germline CDR1 and CDR2: MNHEY and SVGAGI. Trimming took off 5 bases at V and 0 bases at J, with 8 bases between the two ends. CDR3 nucleotides: TGTGCCAGCAGTAGTTTTCCCTCCTACGAGCAGTACTTC. This codes for CASSSFPSYEQYF.

J is TRBJ2-7 and V is TRBV5-6; D ambiguous. V shed 4 bases and J shed 2 bases, with 16 bases lying between them. The germline CDR1 and CDR2 sequences are SGHDT and YYEEEE. CDR3 length: 15 residues. The CDR3 reads CASSPYHRNTYEQYF. The CDR3 nucleotides read TGTGCCAGCAGCCCATATCACCGAAACACCTACGAGCAGTACTTC.

The chain uses TRBV29-1 and TRBJ2-2; the D gene could be TRBD1 or TRBD2 (5 bases each). Germline assignment: CDR1 SQVTM and CDR2 ANQGSEA. The CDR3 has 12 residues. The V and J ends lost 5 bases and 7 bases respectively, with 11 bases between them. DNA of the CDR3: TGCAGCGTTCTCTCTGGGGGCGGGGAGCTGTTTTTT. Protein: CSVLSGGGELFF.

The chain has TRBV6-5 and TRBJ2-3, with D hard to call. Trimming shortened V by 6 bases and J by 2 bases, and 6 bases separated the two germline ends. The CDR3 runs to 12 residues. CDR1 and CDR2 (germline): MNHEY, SVGAGI. The chain's CDR3 is CASRLTTDTQYF. CDR3 DNA: TGTGCCAGCAGGCTAACCACAGATACGCAGTATTTT.